The rows below give T cell receptor beta chains drawn from one sample of a study of regulatory T cells in long-lasting Graves disease. TCRdb called the multiplex PCR reads again in MiXCR, with one record for every CDR3 protein. The sample includes around 480,000 distinct CDR3 sequences, about 17% seen only once; the top ten take 12%. These same data were also listed under a study on T cells in Graves' hyperthyroidism and ophthalmopathy.

This specimen was peripheral blood mononuclear cells (PBMCs), taken at new diagnosis, from a patient treated with antithyroid drugs. The receptors here all came from a man aged 40-49 years with Graves disease. Both conserved end residues are trimmed from each CDR3. Clone size appears in some rows only: once, few, many, or a class for an expanded clone.

CDR3aa: ASSRDRGGSPLH
j_gene: TRBJ1-6
abundance: .
v_gene: TRBV4-2

CDR3aa: ASSLRPPPGTEAF
j_gene: TRBJ1-1
abundance: many
v_gene: TRBV27

CDR3aa: ASSGGINVF
j_gene: TRBJ1-1
abundance: few
v_gene: TRBV2

CDR3aa: ASSLGGNPYQETQY
j_gene: TRBJ2-5
abundance: many
v_gene: TRBV11-2

CDR3aa: SADHRGPYGYT
j_gene: TRBJ1-2
abundance: .
v_gene: TRBV20-1

CDR3aa: ATKRDRVENSPLH
j_gene: TRBJ1-6
abundance: few
v_gene: TRBV27

CDR3aa: AITAGSYTEAF
j_gene: TRBJ1-1
abundance: few
v_gene: TRBV10-3

CDR3aa: ASTRTANTGELF
j_gene: TRBJ2-2
abundance: .
v_gene: TRBV2

CDR3aa: ATSDFPQETQY
j_gene: TRBJ2-5
abundance: many
v_gene: TRBV24-1

CDR3aa: ATSGWGPGETQY
j_gene: TRBJ2-5
abundance: many
v_gene: TRBV24-1

CDR3aa: ASNDAPPAKNIQY
j_gene: TRBJ2-4
abundance: many
v_gene: TRBV28

CDR3aa: ASSLEISGSRREQF
j_gene: TRBJ2-1
abundance: many
v_gene: TRBV7-6

CDR3aa: ASSSFSGGSLYEQY
j_gene: TRBJ2-7
abundance: many
v_gene: TRBV7-4

CDR3aa: ASTPSVYNEQF
j_gene: TRBJ2-1
abundance: many
v_gene: TRBV2